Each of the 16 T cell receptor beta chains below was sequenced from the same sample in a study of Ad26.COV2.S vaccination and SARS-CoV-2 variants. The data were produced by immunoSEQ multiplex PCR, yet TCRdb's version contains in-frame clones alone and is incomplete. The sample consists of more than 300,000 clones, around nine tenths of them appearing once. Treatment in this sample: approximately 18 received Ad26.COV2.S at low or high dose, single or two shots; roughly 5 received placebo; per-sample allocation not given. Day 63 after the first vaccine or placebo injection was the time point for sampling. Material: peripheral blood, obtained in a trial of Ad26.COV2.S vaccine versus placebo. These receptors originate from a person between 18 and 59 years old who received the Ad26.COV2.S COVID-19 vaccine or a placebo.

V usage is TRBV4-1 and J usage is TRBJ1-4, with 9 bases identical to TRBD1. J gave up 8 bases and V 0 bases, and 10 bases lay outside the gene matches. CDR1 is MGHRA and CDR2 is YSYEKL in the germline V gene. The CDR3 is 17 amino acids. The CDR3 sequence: CASSQEQRTGADEKLFF. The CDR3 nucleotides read TGCGCCAGCAGCCAAGAGCAACGGACAGGGGCGGACGAAAAACTGTTTTTT.

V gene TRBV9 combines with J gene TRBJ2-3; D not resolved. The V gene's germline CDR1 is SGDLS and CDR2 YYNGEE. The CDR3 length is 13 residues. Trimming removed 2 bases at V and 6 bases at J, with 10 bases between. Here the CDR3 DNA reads TGTGCCAGCAGCGTGGCCGTGTCGGATACGCAGTATTTT. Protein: CASSVAVSDTQYF.

CDR3 amino acids: CASSFEDSYNEQFF. The CDR3, as DNA: TGCGCCAGCAGCTTCGAGGACTCCTACAATGAGCAGTTCTTC. The rearrangement joins TRBV5-1 to TRBJ2-1; D not certain. The CDR3 has 14 amino acids. Germline V gene lookup returns CDR1 SGHRS and CDR2 YFSETQ. With 2 bases removed from V and 0 bases from J, the gap between germline ends came to 6 bases.

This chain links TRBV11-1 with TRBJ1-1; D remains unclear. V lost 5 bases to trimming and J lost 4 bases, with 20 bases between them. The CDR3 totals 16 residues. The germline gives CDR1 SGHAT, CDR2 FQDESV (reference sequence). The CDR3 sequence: CASSPNLVSPGTEAFF. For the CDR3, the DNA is TGTGCCAGCAGCCCAAATTTAGTCTCACCGGGCACTGAAGCTTTCTTT.

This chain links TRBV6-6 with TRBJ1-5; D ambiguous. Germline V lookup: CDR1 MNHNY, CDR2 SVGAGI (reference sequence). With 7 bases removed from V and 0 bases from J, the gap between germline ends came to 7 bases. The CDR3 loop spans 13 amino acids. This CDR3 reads CASTAYSNQPQHF. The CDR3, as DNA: TGTGCCAGCACCGCATATAGCAATCAGCCCCAGCATTTT.

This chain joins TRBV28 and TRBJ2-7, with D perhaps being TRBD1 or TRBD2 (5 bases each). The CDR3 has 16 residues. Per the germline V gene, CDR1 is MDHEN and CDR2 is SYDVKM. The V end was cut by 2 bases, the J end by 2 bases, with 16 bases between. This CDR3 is CASSLNFGTGTYEQYF. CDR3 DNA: TGTGCCAGCAGTTTAAACTTCGGGACGGGAACCTACGAGCAGTACTTC.

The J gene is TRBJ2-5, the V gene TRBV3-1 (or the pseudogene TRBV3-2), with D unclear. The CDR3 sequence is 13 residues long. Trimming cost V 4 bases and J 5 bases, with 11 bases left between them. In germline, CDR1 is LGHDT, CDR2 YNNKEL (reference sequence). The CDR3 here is CASSLPVGETQYF. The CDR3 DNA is TGTGCCAGCAGCCTCCCCGTTGGGGAGACCCAGTACTTC.

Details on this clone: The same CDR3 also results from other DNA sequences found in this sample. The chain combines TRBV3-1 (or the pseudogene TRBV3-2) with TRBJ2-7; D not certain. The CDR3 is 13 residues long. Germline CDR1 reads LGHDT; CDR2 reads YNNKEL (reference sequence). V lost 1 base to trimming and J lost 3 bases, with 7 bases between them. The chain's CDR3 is CASSQGVSYEQYF. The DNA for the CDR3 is TGTGCCAGCAGCCAAGGGGTGAGCTACGAGCAGTACTTC.

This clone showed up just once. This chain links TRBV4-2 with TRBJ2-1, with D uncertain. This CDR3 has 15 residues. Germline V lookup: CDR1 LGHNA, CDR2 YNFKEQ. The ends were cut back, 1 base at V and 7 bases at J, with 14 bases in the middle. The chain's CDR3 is CASSQVSGSENEQFF. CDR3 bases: TGTGCCAGCAGCCAAGTATCCGGTTCAGAAAATGAGCAGTTCTTC.

CDR3 sequence reads: CASSLTGGAFF. The CDR3 bases are TGTGCCAGCAGTTTGACAGGGGGAGCTTTCTTT. The V gene is TRBV28, the J gene TRBJ1-1, with 9 bases matching TRBD1. This CDR3 is 11 amino acids long. The germline V gene encodes CDR1 MDHEN and CDR2 SYDVKM. V was pared by 3 bases and J by 10 bases, with 0 bases of the junction left unmatched. Full variable domain (outside the CDR3, taken from reference TRBV28 and TRBJ1-1): DVKVTQSSRYLVKRTGEKVFLECVQDMDHENMFWYRQDPGLGLRLIYFSYDVKMKEKGDIPEGYSVSREKKERFSLILESASTNQTSMYLCASSLTGGAFFGQGTRLTVV.

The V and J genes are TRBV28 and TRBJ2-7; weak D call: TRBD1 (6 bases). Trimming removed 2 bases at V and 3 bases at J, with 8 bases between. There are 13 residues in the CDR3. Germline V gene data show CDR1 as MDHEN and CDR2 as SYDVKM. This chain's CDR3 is CASSLGQNYEQYF. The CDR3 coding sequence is TGTGCCAGCAGTTTAGGACAGAACTACGAGCAGTACTTC.

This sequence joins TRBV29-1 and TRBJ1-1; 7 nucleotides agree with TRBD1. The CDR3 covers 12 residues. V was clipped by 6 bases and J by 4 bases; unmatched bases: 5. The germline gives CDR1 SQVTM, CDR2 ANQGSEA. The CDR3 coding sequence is TGCAGCGTCGACAGGGAGGGCACTGAAGCTTTCTTT. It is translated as CSVDREGTEAFF. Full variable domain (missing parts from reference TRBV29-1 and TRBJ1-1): SAVISQKPSRDICQRGTSLTIQCQVDSQVTMMFWYRQQPGQSLTLIATANQGSEATYESGFVIDKFPISRPNLTFSTLTVSNMSPEDSSIYLCSVDREGTEAFFGQGTRLTVV.

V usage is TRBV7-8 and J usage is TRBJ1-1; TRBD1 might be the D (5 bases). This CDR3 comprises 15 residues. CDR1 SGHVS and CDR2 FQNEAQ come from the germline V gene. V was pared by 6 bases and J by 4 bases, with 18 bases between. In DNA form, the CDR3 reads TGTGCCAGCAGGGATCACGAGGGGCCGGCCACTGAAGCTTTCTTT. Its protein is CASRDHEGPATEAFF.

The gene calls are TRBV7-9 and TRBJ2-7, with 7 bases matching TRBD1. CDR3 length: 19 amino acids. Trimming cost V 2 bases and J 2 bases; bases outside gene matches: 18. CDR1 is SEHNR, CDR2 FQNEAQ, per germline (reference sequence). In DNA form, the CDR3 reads TGTGCCAGCAGCTTACCTCTCGAACCGACCGGGACAGAGACCTACGAGCAGTACTTC. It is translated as CASSLPLEPTGTETYEQYF.

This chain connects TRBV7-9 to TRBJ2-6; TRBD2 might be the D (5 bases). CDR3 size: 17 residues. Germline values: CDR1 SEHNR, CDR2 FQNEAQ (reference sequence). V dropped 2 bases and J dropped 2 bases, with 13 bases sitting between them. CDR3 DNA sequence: TGTGCCAGCAGCTTAAGGTTTTCGACTACTGGGGCCAACGTCCTGACTTTC. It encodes CASSLRFSTTGANVLTF.

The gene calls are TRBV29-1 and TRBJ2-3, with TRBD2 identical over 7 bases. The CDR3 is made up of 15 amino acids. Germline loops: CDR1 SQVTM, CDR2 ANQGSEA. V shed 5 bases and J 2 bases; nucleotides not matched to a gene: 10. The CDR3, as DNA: TGCAGCGTTAAGGTGTGGGGGGGTGCCACAGATACGCAGTATTTT. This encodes CSVKVWGGATDTQYF.